This T cell receptor (beta chain) was obtained from a study of shared clonotypes between healthy human individuals. Sequenced by immunoSEQ multiplex PCR; TCRdb stores in-frame clones only, minus some. This table has 950,000 to 1,100,000 clones, 65% to 80% appearing once. CDR3 size: 15 residues. Per the germline V gene, CDR1 is SQVTM and CDR2 is ANQGSEA. V dropped 0 bases and J dropped 0; count of bases not matched to a gene: 3. Source material: memory CD4+ T cells sorted from blood. Noted subset: CD45RA-negative fraction. The TCR comes from a man aged 18 to 35 in good health. The J gene is TRBJ1-2, the V gene TRBV29-1; 8 nucleotides line up with TRBD1. The chain's CDR3 is CSVEDRTGSNYGYTF. As DNA, the CDR3 is TGCAGCGTTGAAGATCGGACAGGGTCTAACTATGGCTACACCTTC.